This TCR beta chain was identified in a study of OX40 agonist ivuxolimab in advanced cancers. Study at large: The patients got ivuxolimab, which is an agonistic anti-OX40 (CD134) antibody.

The method was immunoSEQ multiplex PCR; TCRdb's version includes in-frame clones alone and lacks a portion of them. The sample lists 70,000 to 95,000 clones, 70% to 90% occurring once. The CDR3 has 13 amino acids. Germline assignment: CDR1 LNHDA and CDR2 SQIVND (reference sequence). Trimming took off 8 bases at V and 2 bases at J, with 12 bases between the two ends. The sequencing used CD4+ or CD8+ T cells sorted from blood, collected in a trial of the OX40 agonist ivuxolimab. This chain links TRBV19 with TRBJ1-2, with D possibly matching TRBD1 (6 bases). This receptor was taken from an adult with an advanced solid tumor such as melanoma, head and neck, liver or kidney cancer. The CDR3: CASGGRSNYGYTF. The CDR3 region has the DNA TGTGCCAGTGGGGGCAGATCAAACTATGGCTACACCTTC. Full variable domain (missing parts from reference TRBV19 and TRBJ1-2): DGGITQSPKYLFRKEGQNVTLSCEQNLNHDAMYWYRQDPGQGLRLIYYSQIVNDFQKGDIAEGYSVSREKKESFPLTVTSAQKNPTAFYLCASGGRSNYGYTFGSGTRLTVV.